This T cell receptor (beta chain) was sequenced during a study of memory CD4+ T cells and cytomegalovirus serostatus. Generated by immunoSEQ multiplex PCR, the TCRdb table keeps only in-frame clones and is missing some. There are about 25,000 clones in the sample; over 70% occur only once, and about 0.66% lies in the top ten. The CDR3 is 13 residues long. V lost 0 bases, J lost 4 bases, and 8 bases lay in between. Germline CDR1 GTSNPN, CDR2 SVGIG (reference sequence). Single viable CD3+CD4+CD8-CD45RO+ cells were sorted as the memory CD4+ T cells. CMV serostatus came from serum IgG against pp150, pp28, p38, p52.

The gene calls are TRBV30 and TRBJ2-3; D not resolved. The sequencing sample was made of memory CD4+ T cells from blood. This receptor was taken from an adult in good health and CMV-seronegative. The CDR3 reads CAWSVYGADTQYF. The CDR3 DNA follows: TGTGCCTGGAGTGTTTATGGTGCAGATACGCAGTATTTT.